These T cell receptor beta chains were read from a single sample in a study of cytomegalovirus exposure and HLA in healthy donors. Some clones are missing from TCRdb's copy, which holds only in-frame ones; the method was immunoSEQ multiplex PCR. This table has around 120,000 clones, approximately 80% appearing once. Sequencing used PBMCs. These TCRs come from a female donor in good health and CMV-seropositive. CDR3s include the opening cysteine and the closing phenylalanine or tryptophan. The D gene is left open where the match is weak.

J: TRBJ2-2; D: -; V: TRBV7-9; CDR3: CASSPYRAIGELFF
J: TRBJ2-7; D: -; V: TRBV2; CDR3: CASLTQGGTYEQYF
J: TRBJ2-7; D: TRBD2; V: TRBV18; CDR3: CASSSGTGGIYEQYF
J: TRBJ2-7; D: TRBD1; V: TRBV6-4; CDR3: CASSWDRGYEQYF
J: TRBJ1-6; D: TRBD1; V: TRBV7-2; CDR3: CASSRDRKNSPLHF
J: TRBJ2-6; D: -; V: TRBV6-1; CDR3: CASSRVTGANVLTF
J: TRBJ2-5; D: TRBD2; V: TRBV30; CDR3: CAWSGSGGTAKTQYF
J: TRBJ1-6; D: -; V: TRBV18; CDR3: CASSPQRTANSPLHF
J: TRBJ2-3; D: TRBD2; V: TRBV4-2; CDR3: CASSPLAGVDTQYF
J: TRBJ2-3; D: -; V: TRBV5-1; CDR3: CASSLRGDTQYF